Below, 30 T cell receptor beta chains from the same sample are listed, as sequenced in a study of OX40 agonist ivuxolimab in advanced cancers. TCRdb's copy holds only in-frame clones and misses some; the assay was immunoSEQ multiplex PCR. The data contain under 20,000 clones, approximately 80% of them singletons. The specimen was CD4+ or CD8+ T cells sorted from blood, collected in a trial of the OX40 agonist ivuxolimab. Source of these receptors: an adult with an advanced solid tumor such as melanoma, head and neck, liver or kidney cancer.

This clone was seen a handful of times. The V gene is TRBV29-1, the J gene TRBJ1-5; 7 nucleotides align to TRBD1. This CDR3 is 13 amino acids long. Unmatched junction bases numbered 10, after V lost 5 bases and J lost 9 bases. Germline CDR1 is SQVTM and CDR2 is ANQGSEA. The CDR3 loop is CSVIDRAGRPQHF. The CDR3 region has the DNA TGCAGCGTTATCGACAGGGCCGGGCGGCCCCAGCATTTT.

There are a few counts of this clone. This chain links TRBV30 with TRBJ2-4; 11 nucleotides match TRBD2. The CDR3 is 21 amino acids. Looked up from germline, CDR1 is GTSNPN and CDR2 is SVGIG (reference sequence). The ends lost 2 bases at V and 3 bases at J; junction bases unmatched: 21. CDR3 DNA: TGTGCCTGGAGTCCGCTAGCCACCTTAGCGGGAGGGAGTAGAGGCAAAAACATTCAGTACTTC. Translation gives CAWSPLATLAGGSRGKNIQYF.

CDR3 region: CASSLGPSWNQETQYF. The CDR3 coding sequence is TGTGCCAGCAGCTTGGGGCCTAGCTGGAACCAAGAGACCCAGTACTTC. This chain links TRBV5-5 with TRBJ2-5; TRBD2 is a possible D gene (5 bases). The germline V gene has CDR1 SGHKS and CDR2 YYEKEE (reference sequence). With 0 bases removed from V and 0 bases from J, the gap between germline ends came to 12 bases. The CDR3 runs to 16 residues.

The chain joins TRBV6-1 to TRBJ2-1; D unclear. Germline lookup yields CDR1 MNHNS and CDR2 SASEGT. Trimming took off 0 bases at V and 15 bases at J, with 6 bases between the two ends. There are 10 residues in the CDR3. The CDR3 loop reads CASSEAVAFF. DNA of the CDR3: TGTGCCAGCAGTGAAGCGGTAGCGTTCTTC.

This clone was detected once. The chain employs TRBV4-3 and TRBJ1-1, with D unresolved. Looked up from germline, CDR1 is LGHNA and CDR2 is YSLEER. Trimming took 0 bases from V and 5 from J, leaving 13 bases between them. The CDR3 covers 15 residues. CDR3 protein: CASSQDSWGGTEAFF. CDR3 DNA: TGCGCCAGCAGCCAAGATTCATGGGGAGGGACTGAAGCTTTCTTT.

The chain recombines TRBV18 with TRBJ2-3; D ambiguous. CDR1 and CDR2 from the germline V gene are KGHSH and LQKENI. The CDR3 is 13 amino acids. V lost 0 bases, J lost 0 bases, and 1 base lay in between. The CDR3 is CASSPPSTDTQYF. CDR3 DNA: TGTGCCAGCTCACCACCTAGCACAGATACGCAGTATTTT.

This chain links TRBV5-6 with TRBJ1-1; D unclear. There are 14 residues in the CDR3. Germline V gene data show CDR1 as SGHDT and CDR2 as YYEEEE. V lost 0 bases, J lost 1 base, and 7 bases lay in between. CDR3 sequence (DNA): TGTGCCAGCAGCTTGGGTAAAGGGAACACTGAAGCTTTCTTT. Residues: CASSLGKGNTEAFF.

The gene calls are TRBV27 and TRBJ2-2, with TRBD1 matching over 10 bases. Germline V gene data show CDR1 as MNHEY and CDR2 as SMNVEV (reference sequence). With 3 bases clipped from V and 7 bases from J, the junction kept 2 bases outside the gene matches. CDR3 length: 14 residues. The CDR3 protein is CASSFWDRGGELFF. In DNA, the CDR3 is TGTGCCAGCAGTTTTTGGGACAGGGGCGGGGAGCTGTTTTTT.

This chain joins TRBV6-5 and TRBJ2-3; tentatively, D is TRBD1 (6 bases). The CDR3 is made up of 15 amino acids. Germline V gene data show CDR1 as MNHEY and CDR2 as SVGAGI. Trimming took off 1 base at V and 5 bases at J, with 13 bases between the two ends. The CDR3 loop reads CASSYLQGVLDTQYF. For the CDR3, the DNA is TGTGCCAGCAGTTACTTACAGGGAGTGTTAGATACGCAGTATTTT.

This clone is a singleton in its sample. The chain combines TRBV5-1 with TRBJ1-1; D unresolved. From germline, CDR1 is SGHRS and CDR2 YFSETQ. Trimming left V 3 bases short and J 7 bases short, with 13 bases between. This CDR3 has 13 amino acids. The CDR3 sequence: CASSSPPAGEAFF. In DNA, the CDR3 is TGCGCCAGCAGCTCCCCCCCGGCAGGTGAAGCTTTCTTT.

This chain connects TRBV28 to TRBJ1-1; 7 positions agree with TRBD1. CDR1 and CDR2 from the germline V gene are MDHEN and SYDVKM. The V segment lost 2 bases and the J segment 3 bases; nucleotides outside the gene matches: 9. The CDR3 length is 16 residues. CDR3 bases: TGTGCCAGCAGTTTACTCACAGGGGACGCGTACACTGAAGCTTTCTTT. Translating gives CASSLLTGDAYTEAFF. Combining the CDR3 with reference TRBV28 and TRBJ1-1 gives the whole variable domain DVKVTQSSRYLVKRTGEKVFLECVQDMDHENMFWYRQDPGLGLRLIYFSYDVKMKEKGDIPEGYSVSREKKERFSLILESASTNQTSMYLCASSLLTGDAYTEAFFGQGTRLTVV.

This chain uses TRBV4-3 with TRBJ1-2, with 9 bases aligning to TRBD1. CDR3 size: 16 residues. V trimming: 3 bases; J trimming: 1 base; junction bases outside the gene matches: 6. Germline lookup yields CDR1 LGHNA and CDR2 YSLEER. CDR3 region: CASSHGGQGLNYGYTF. As DNA, the CDR3 is TGCGCCAGCAGCCATGGGGGACAGGGCCTTAACTATGGCTACACCTTC.

V and J are TRBV19 and TRBJ1-1; 7 positions match TRBD1. The V segment lost 5 bases and the J segment 0 bases; nucleotides outside the gene matches: 9. Looked up from germline, CDR1 is LNHDA and CDR2 is SQIVND (reference sequence). The CDR3 length is 16 residues. CDR3 in amino acids: CASSRGAGTVNTEAFF. The CDR3 coding sequence is TGTGCCAGTAGTCGGGGGGCTGGGACAGTGAACACTGAAGCTTTCTTT.

V gene TRBV29-1 combines with J gene TRBJ1-1; 9 bases map to TRBD1. The CDR3 contains 16 residues. The ends lost 0 bases at V and 7 bases at J; junction bases unmatched: 12. Looked up from germline, CDR1 is SQVTM and CDR2 is ANQGSEA. The CDR3 loop reads CSVEDGQGLRSGEAFF. For the CDR3, the DNA is TGCAGCGTTGAAGATGGACAGGGGCTGCGTTCTGGTGAAGCTTTCTTT.

The rearrangement links TRBV29-1 to TRBJ1-1; 10 bases fit TRBD1. The germline gives CDR1 SQVTM, CDR2 ANQGSEA. J gave up 4 bases and V 6 bases, and 8 bases lay outside the gene matches. The CDR3 has 14 amino acids. Written as DNA, the CDR3 is TGCAGCGTGACCGGGACAGGGGTCGGCACTGAAGCTTTCTTT. This codes for CSVTGTGVGTEAFF.

The chain joins TRBV18 to TRBJ1-3; D not resolved. Germline V gives CDR1 KGHSH, CDR2 LQKENI. The V end lost 6 bases, the J end lost 2 bases, and 14 bases lay between the germline ends. The CDR3 is made up of 15 amino acids. DNA for the CDR3: TGTGCCAGCTCCCCGGTCCCCGGACCTGGAAACACCATATATTTT. It yields the protein CASSPVPGPGNTIYF.

The chain employs TRBV7-2 and TRBJ2-7; D remains unclear. This CDR3 has 14 amino acids. CDR1 is SGHTA and CDR2 is FQGNSA in the germline V gene. Trimming removed 5 bases from V and 2 bases from J, with 13 bases in between. The CDR3 loop reads CASSQTWQAYEQYF. In nucleotides, the CDR3 is TGTGCCAGCAGCCAAACCTGGCAGGCCTACGAGCAGTACTTC.

J is TRBJ2-4 and V is TRBV11-2; maybe TRBD1 (6 bases). Germline-derived CDR1 and CDR2 are SGHAT and FQNNGV. The CDR3 runs 16 residues. V shed 5 bases and J shed 0 bases, with 14 bases lying between them. The CDR3 bases are TGTGCCAGCAGCCGACCGGGACACTTAGCCAAAAACATTCAGTACTTC. Residues: CASSRPGHLAKNIQYF.

The chain uses TRBV10-3 and TRBJ1-2; 7 positions agree with TRBD1. The J segment lost 2 bases and the V segment lost 6 bases, leaving 6 bases of the junction unmatched. Germline-derived CDR1 and CDR2 are ENHRY and SYGVKD. This CDR3 is 14 amino acids long. The CDR3 is CAISSGGKNYGYTF. CDR3 nucleotides: TGTGCCATCAGCTCAGGGGGTAAAAACTATGGCTACACCTTC.

The CDR3 DNA reads as TGTGCCAGAGGGACAGGCGGGAGCTCCTATAATTCACCCCTCCACTTT. Its protein product is CARGTGGSSYNSPLHF. This chain links TRBV19 with TRBJ1-6; 8 nucleotides align to TRBD1. The ends lost 9 bases at V and 0 bases at J; junction bases unmatched: 7. Germline assignment: CDR1 LNHDA and CDR2 SQIVND (reference sequence). CDR3 length: 16 residues.

In its sample, this clone ranks as medium-sized (0.01 to 0.1%). The V and J genes are TRBV4-2 and TRBJ1-2, with D tentatively TRBD1 (5 bases). The germline V and J ends were trimmed by 0 bases and 4 bases, with 12 bases remaining between them. The germline V gene encodes CDR1 LGHNA and CDR2 YNFKEQ. The CDR3 runs to 15 residues. The CDR3 DNA sequence: TGTGCCAGCAGCCAAGAGGAAGGGGCTCTCTATGGCTACACCTTC. Its protein product is CASSQEEGALYGYTF.

This chain uses TRBV27 with TRBJ2-2; tentatively, D is TRBD1 (5 bases). The V end was cut by 4 bases, the J end by 5 bases, with 11 bases between. Germline values: CDR1 MNHEY, CDR2 SMNVEV (reference sequence). This CDR3 has 14 residues. As DNA, the CDR3 is TGTGCCAGCAGTTCCCAGGGTCGGACCGGGGAGCTGTTTTTT. Translated, it gives CASSSQGRTGELFF.

This clone was seen only once. This chain links TRBV2 with TRBJ1-4, with D maybe TRBD1 (5 bases). The V gene lost 9 bases and the J gene lost 2 bases, with 16 bases spanning the gap. CDR3 length: 15 residues. Germline values: CDR1 SNHLY, CDR2 FYNNEI. The CDR3 protein is CASHRGGGTNEKLFF. CDR3 in DNA: TGTGCCAGTCACCGGGGGGGAGGTACTAATGAAAAACTGTTTTTT.

This chain links TRBV7-2 with TRBJ1-5; 7 nucleotides match TRBD1. Germline V gene lookup returns CDR1 SGHTA and CDR2 FQGNSA. Trimming at V came to 5 bases and at J to 4 bases, leaving 2 bases not matched to a gene. This CDR3 is built from 13 residues. The CDR3 sequence: CASSEQGNQPQHF. In DNA form, the CDR3 reads TGTGCCAGCAGCGAACAGGGGAATCAGCCCCAGCATTTT.

This clone occurred once. J is TRBJ1-2 and V is TRBV4-1; 10 nucleotides align to TRBD1. The CDR3 runs to 15 residues. CDR1 is MGHRA and CDR2 is YSYEKL in the germline V gene. The junction had 4 bases not matched to a gene; V was cut back by 2 bases and J by 4 bases. CDR3 coding DNA: TGCGCCAGCAGCCAATCCGGGACAGGGGTCTATGGCTACACCTTC. As protein: CASSQSGTGVYGYTF.

Only a few counts were recorded for this clone. This chain joins TRBV11-1 and TRBJ1-1, with D perhaps matching TRBD1 (5 bases). V was shortened by 5 bases and J by 4 bases, with 17 bases between the two germline ends. The CDR3 runs to 15 residues. The germline V gene has CDR1 SGHAT and CDR2 FQDESV (reference sequence). The CDR3, as DNA: TGTGCCAGCAGCCCTAGTGCGGGGGTGGGCACTGAAGCTTTCTTT. Protein product: CASSPSAGVGTEAFF.

V and J are TRBV6-6 and TRBJ1-2; no clear D gene. The CDR3 is made up of 15 amino acids. CDR1 is MNHNY and CDR2 is SVGAGI in the germline V gene (reference sequence). V lost 4 bases and J lost 5, with 17 bases in between. This CDR3 is CASSSLSGRRYGYTF. CDR3 DNA: TGTGCCAGCAGTTCCCTCAGCGGACGGAGATATGGCTACACCTTC.

The genes are TRBV18 and TRBJ2-2; D is possibly TRBD1 (6 bases). The germline gives CDR1 KGHSH, CDR2 LQKENI. This CDR3 region has 13 residues. V was trimmed by 3 bases and J by 10 bases, leaving 12 bases between them. CDR3 sequence: CASSPTGPPELFF. For the CDR3, the DNA is TGTGCCAGCTCACCCACAGGGCCTCCGGAGCTGTTTTTT.

The chain is built from TRBV28 and TRBJ1-4; no definite D call. The CDR3 runs to 14 residues. The germline gives CDR1 MDHEN, CDR2 SYDVKM. Trimming cost V 3 bases and J 9 bases, with 14 bases left between them. CDR3 DNA sequence: TGTGCCAGCAGTTTGCCGACTACCGAGCAAAAACTGTTTTTT. This codes for CASSLPTTEQKLFF.

This clone has more than one count but fewer than ten. This chain links TRBV28 with TRBJ1-2; D is unresolved. Germline CDR1 reads MDHEN; CDR2 reads SYDVKM. This CDR3 contains 12 residues. V was trimmed by 5 bases and J by 8 bases, leaving 12 bases between them. CDR3 protein: CASSPLGRGYTF. DNA of the CDR3: TGTGCCAGCAGTCCACTTGGGCGCGGCTACACCTTC.